Listed below are T cell receptor beta chains from one sample, sequenced in a study of shared clonotypes between healthy human individuals. TCRdb's copy holds only in-frame clones and misses some; the assay was immunoSEQ multiplex PCR. Counted here are about 2.4 million clones, approximately 93% occurring once; the ten biggest clones make up about 0.38%. Sequenced material: naive CD4+ T cells from PBMCs. These receptors came from a man aged 18 to 30 in good health. Some clones in this sample may be carry-over from other donors' samples. Both conserved end residues are part of each CDR3.

>TRBV6-6
CASSYRTGGNYGYTF
>TRBV7-6
CASSLGGQNTDTQYF
>TRBV6-5
CASRPGTGQIYEQYF
>TRBV7-8
CASTLGTQPRSEKLFF
>TRBV28
CASSLYMNTEAFF
>TRBV5-4
CASSLDGILEDTQYF
>TRBV11-1
CASSSTGGYEQYF
>TRBV28
CASSLGTSGRVYEQYF
>TRBV5-1
CASSPENEKLFF
>TRBV6-1
CASSEGTWGTDTQYF
>TRBV7-2
CASSPGTQETQYF
>TRBV6-6
CASSYAQSNEQFF
>TRBV30
CAWSATGPSGNTIYF
>TRBV6-4
CASSPRAASTDTQYF
>TRBV27
CASSPGNWAGANVLTF
>TRBV5-8
CASIANLFRATEAFF
>TRBV18
CASSGRDISYNEQFF
>TRBV19
CASTRRNPTVATEAFF
>TRBV18
CASSPGQANYGYTF
>TRBV7-9
CASSPGSVGTTGELFF
>TRBV28
CASSLARGYFNEQFF
>TRBV7-6
CASSLPGGGGAHNEQFF